This TCR beta chain originates from a study of shared clonotypes between healthy human individuals. General study results and limits: The low donor count limited represented genetic and exposure-history diversity. Rarefaction analysis demonstrated incomplete sorted-subset sequencing notwithstanding large depth.

The CDR3 consists of 14 residues. The germline V gene has CDR1 ENHRY and CDR2 SYGVKD. V lost 0 bases to trimming and J lost 7 bases; unmatched junction nucleotides: 2. Across several immunoSEQ plates, the genomic DNA of each subset was split evenly. DNA at approximately 200 ng, tens of thousands of T cell genomes, went into sorted-subset replicate PCRs. Generated by immunoSEQ multiplex PCR, the TCRdb table keeps only in-frame clones and is missing some. The sample lists roughly 2.5 million clones; around 94% were seen once. As concerns this clone: Its specificity is unknown.

The source material was naive CD4+ T cells sorted from blood. The subset was: CD45RA+ positively selected. This TCR was recovered from a man between 18 and 35 years old in good health. The chain employs TRBV10-3 and TRBJ2-2; 7 bases are a match to TRBD2. The CDR3 nucleotides read TGTGCCATCAGTGAGTCAGCGGGGCGCGGGGAGCTGTTTTTT. It translates to CAISESAGRGELFF.